This TCR beta chain was obtained from a study of response to subunit inactivated influenza vaccine. In germline, CDR1 is DFQATT, CDR2 SNEGSKA (reference sequence). With 5 bases removed from V and 0 bases from J, the gap between germline ends came to 19 bases. The length of the CDR3 is 16 residues. Each CDR3 protein gets one entry after TCRdb re-called the RT-PCR reads with MiXCR. The repertoire holds about 300,000 distinct CDR3 sequences, with about 20% as singletons. The sample in question was PBMCs from blood, obtained approximately 20 months after vaccination. The genes are TRBV20-1 and TRBJ1-2, with D hard to call. The clonotype was recovered from a man aged 45-69 years who received an inactivated influenza vaccine. Here the CDR3 DNA reads TGCAGTGCTCCTCTCGCGCTAGGGCTGGCTAACTATGGCTACACCTTC. This encodes CSAPLALGLANYGYTF.